The 8 T cell receptor beta chains given below trace back to one sample, sequenced in a study of glioma-infiltrating T cells. Using RNA template, CDR3s of TCR alpha and beta were amplified with iRepertoire arm-PCR. Each CDR3 protein is one row after TCRdb ran MiXCR on the multiplex PCR reads. The data show roughly 100,000 distinct CDR3 sequences, about 30% seen once. Sequenced sample: glioma tissue, nonneoplastic brain tissue, or PBMCs (not recorded which). These receptors came from a human donor with low-grade glioma or glioblastoma, undergoing nonglioma brain surgery, or in good health (not recorded which).

This clonotype was seen a few times. This chain links TRBV30 with TRBJ2-7; 7 positions match TRBD1. The CDR3 runs 13 residues. In germline, CDR1 is GTSNPN, CDR2 SVGIG (reference sequence). With V trimmed by 5 bases and J by 3 bases, 7 bases remained unmatched. CDR3 in amino acids: CAWGDSVNYEQYF. The CDR3, as DNA: TGTGCCTGGGGGGACAGCGTTAACTACGAGCAGTACTTC.

The chain recombines TRBV12-3 or TRBV12-4 with TRBJ1-3; D call uncertain. There are 12 residues in the CDR3. The ends were cut back, 6 bases at V and 2 bases at J, with 5 bases in the middle. CDR3 region: CASRNPGNTIYF. The CDR3 coding sequence is TGTGCCAGCAGGAACCCTGGAAACACCATATATTTT.

This clonotype was seen at least ten times. CDR3 region: CASNRDTNNSPLHF. CDR3 bases: TGTGCCAGCAACAGGGACACCAATAATTCACCCCTCCACTTT. The chain joins TRBV7-9 to TRBJ1-6; tentatively, D is TRBD1 (6 bases). The V gene's germline CDR1 is SEHNR and CDR2 FQNEAQ (reference sequence). The CDR3 sequence is 14 residues long. Deletions cut 7 bases from V and 5 bases from J, with 12 bases between.

The chain carries TRBV7-2 and TRBJ1-2; D perhaps matches TRBD1 (5 bases). This CDR3 contains 14 residues. Germline values: CDR1 SGHTA, CDR2 FQGNSA. V shed 5 bases and J shed 4 bases, with 14 bases lying between them. The CDR3 reads CASSPGRLLYGYTF. Written as DNA, the CDR3 is TGTGCCAGCAGCCCAGGGCGCCTACTCTATGGCTACACCTTC.

This clonotype was counted many times. The J gene is TRBJ1-1, the V gene TRBV19; D is unresolved. CDR1 is LNHDA, CDR2 SQIVND, per germline (reference sequence). The CDR3 spans 13 residues. V was pared by 5 bases and J by 3 bases, with 10 bases between. CDR3 bases: TGTGCCAGTAGTCAAAGGTCCCACACTGAAGCTTTCTTT. Its translation is CASSQRSHTEAFF.

This clonotype was observed many times. The gene calls are TRBV20-1 and TRBJ1-1, with a tentative D call TRBD1 (6 bases). There are 14 residues in the CDR3. Germline loops: CDR1 DFQATT, CDR2 SNEGSKA (reference sequence). V lost 5 bases and J lost 2, with 15 bases in between. The CDR3 spells CSAGPTGVNTEAFF. Here the CDR3 DNA reads TGCAGTGCTGGACCGACAGGAGTTAACACTGAAGCTTTCTTT.

In the case of this clonotype: Just one base apart from a much larger clone, this may be a read error. The chain joins TRBV12-3 or TRBV12-4 to TRBJ1-5; D call uncertain. The CDR3 sequence is 12 residues long. CDR3 protein: CASSLWGQSQHF. Here the CDR3 DNA reads TGTGCCAGCAGTTTATGGGGTCAGTCCCAGCATTTT.

This clonotype showed up many times. This chain joins TRBV28 and TRBJ2-3; perhaps TRBD1 as D (6 bases). V was clipped by 5 bases and J by 1 base, with 10 bases between them. Germline V gene sequence: CDR1 MDHEN, CDR2 SYDVKM. CDR3 length: 14 residues. Written as DNA, the CDR3 is TGTGCCAGCAGTCTACAGGGAGGCACAGATACGCAGTATTTT. Translation: CASSLQGGTDTQYF.